These 29 T cell receptor beta chains came from one sample sequenced in a study of T cell repertoires in cytomegalovirus infection. TCRdb re-called the reads with MiXCR, one entry per CDR3 protein. This table has about 180,000 distinct CDR3 sequences, approximately 14% appearing once. The specimen sequenced was PBMCs. The receptors here all came from a human donor in good health (CMV status not recorded). Some clones in this sample may be carry-over from other donors' samples.

This clonotype showed up many times. V and J are TRBV7-9 and TRBJ2-2; D gene ambiguous. There are 16 residues in the CDR3. CDR1 is SEHNR, CDR2 FQNEAQ, per germline (reference sequence). Trimming took off 4 bases at V and 4 bases at J, with 16 bases between the two ends. The CDR3 sequence is CASSSQFKGSTGELFF. The CDR3 DNA follows: TGTGCCAGCAGCTCCCAGTTCAAGGGAAGCACCGGGGAGCTGTTTTTT.

The rearrangement links TRBV28 to TRBJ2-7; 9 positions match TRBD2. The CDR3 consists of 16 residues. Per germline, CDR1 MDHEN and CDR2 SYDVKM. The junction had 11 bases not matched to a gene; V was cut back by 3 bases and J by 5 bases. The CDR3 bases are TGTGCCAGCAGTTTCTCAGGTAGCGGGAGAAGCAACGAGCAGTACTTC. Amino acids: CASSFSGSGRSNEQYF.

This clonotype was seen many times. V gene TRBV18 combines with J gene TRBJ2-6; D unresolved. CDR3 length: 19 residues. The V end was cut by 3 bases, the J end by 0 bases, with 18 bases between. Per germline, CDR1 KGHSH and CDR2 LQKENI. The CDR3 loop reads CASSPDGRDPISGANVLTF. CDR3 bases: TGTGCCAGCTCACCCGACGGACGAGACCCCATCTCTGGGGCCAACGTCCTGACTTTC.

The chain has TRBV14 and TRBJ2-1; no clear D gene. The V and J ends lost 4 bases and 5 bases respectively, with 6 bases between them. This CDR3 contains 12 residues. Germline V gene lookup returns CDR1 SGHDN and CDR2 FVKESK. CDR3 residues: CASSLPHNEQFF. CDR3 coding DNA: TGTGCCAGCAGCCTTCCCCACAATGAGCAGTTCTTC.

This clonotype was seen only a few times. The rearrangement uses TRBV19 and TRBJ1-5; D not certain. Trimming took off 3 bases at V and 0 bases at J, with 9 bases between the two ends. The CDR3 is 15 residues long. Germline-derived CDR1 and CDR2 are LNHDA and SQIVND (reference sequence). The CDR3 DNA reads as TGTGCCAGTAGTATGACTGGGAATAGCAATCAGCCCCAGCATTTT. It codes for CASSMTGNSNQPQHF.

Many counts were recorded for this clonotype. The J gene is TRBJ2-1, the V gene TRBV29-1; 9 nucleotides align to TRBD1. V lost 5 bases and J lost 0; bases outside the gene matches: 14. The CDR3 consists of 18 residues. CDR1 is SQVTM and CDR2 is ANQGSEA in the germline V gene. The CDR3 protein is CSVFETGGPKSSYNEQFF. CDR3 DNA: TGCAGCGTTTTTGAGACAGGGGGACCAAAAAGCTCCTACAATGAGCAGTTCTTC.

Turning to this clonotype: A much larger clone differs from this one at a single base, so this may be a read error. The rearrangement joins TRBV12-3 or TRBV12-4 to TRBJ1-1; unclear D gene. The CDR3 spans 10 residues. V shed 9 bases and J shed 2 bases, with 4 bases lying between them. This CDR3 is CARRNTEAFF. The DNA of the CDR3 is TGTGCCAGGAGAAACACTGAAGCTTTCTTT.

The sample holds many counts of this clonotype. The J gene is TRBJ1-2, the V gene TRBV7-2; D is ambiguous. Germline V gene lookup returns CDR1 SGHTA and CDR2 FQGNSA. CDR3 size: 15 residues. Trimming cost V 4 bases and J 8 bases, with 20 bases left between them. The CDR3 here is CASSSLNFGPEGYTF. In DNA, the CDR3 is TGTGCCAGCAGCTCCCTCAATTTTGGACCGGAGGGCTACACCTTC.

This clonotype was detected many times. This chain uses TRBV7-2 with TRBJ2-7; 12 positions agree with TRBD2. This CDR3 contains 16 residues. The J segment lost 2 bases and the V segment lost 0 bases, leaving 2 bases of the junction unmatched. CDR1 and CDR2 from the germline V gene are SGHTA and FQGNSA. CDR3 nucleotides: TGTGCCAGCAGCTTAGCCGCTAGCGGGGGGGCCTACGAGCAGTACTTC. Encoded protein: CASSLAASGGAYEQYF.

The chain employs TRBV15 and TRBJ1-2, with a possible D match to TRBD1 (6 bases). The V gene's germline CDR1 is LNHNV and CDR2 YYDKDF (reference sequence). This CDR3 spans 13 amino acids. V was trimmed by 5 bases and J by 5 bases, leaving 12 bases between them. DNA of the CDR3: TGTGCCACCAGCCCGGACAGCACTTATGGCTACACCTTC. It encodes CATSPDSTYGYTF.

The V gene is TRBV10-3, the J gene TRBJ1-5, with a weak D call TRBD1 (5 bases). V lost 5 bases to trimming and J lost 5 bases, with 13 bases between them. CDR3 length: 14 amino acids. Germline values: CDR1 ENHRY, CDR2 SYGVKD. The CDR3 DNA reads TGTGCCATCAGTAGAGACAGCCTCGATCAGCCCCAGCATTTT. It is translated as CAISRDSLDQPQHF.

In its sample, this clonotype was seen many times. The rearrangement joins TRBV7-9 to TRBJ2-7; TRBD2 aligns across 10 bases. Germline values: CDR1 SEHNR, CDR2 FQNEAQ (reference sequence). Trimming at V came to 5 bases and at J to 3 bases, leaving 13 bases not matched to a gene. This CDR3 contains 17 residues. The CDR3, as DNA: TGTGCCAGCAGCCCGACCGGAGTCGGACTAGCGGACTACGAGCAGTACTTC. Protein product: CASSPTGVGLADYEQYF. The entire variable domain, with the rest obtained from reference TRBV7-9 and TRBJ2-7, is as follows: DTGVSQNPRHKITKRGQNVTFRCDPISEHNRLYWYRQTLGQGPEFLTYFQNEAQLEKSRLLSDRFSAERPKGSFSTLEIQRTEQGDSAMYLCASSPTGVGLADYEQYFGPGTRLTVT.

CDR3 sequence reads: CASSLLLGTSGALSGPKNIQYF. The CDR3 DNA follows: TGCGCCAGCAGCCTATTGCTCGGGACTAGCGGGGCTTTATCTGGCCCCAAAAACATTCAGTACTTC. V and J are TRBV4-1 and TRBJ2-4; 13 bases match TRBD2. CDR1 is MGHRA, CDR2 YSYEKL, per germline. The CDR3 runs to 22 residues. J gave up 2 bases and V 4 bases, and 20 bases lay outside the gene matches.

V is TRBV6-6 and J is TRBJ2-2; D remains unclear. The CDR3 totals 13 residues. V was shortened by 4 bases and J by 6 bases, with 9 bases between the two germline ends. CDR1 MNHNY and CDR2 SVGAGI come from the germline V gene (reference sequence). The CDR3 DNA reads as TGTGCCAGCAGTTCTGGGATCGCCGGGGAGCTGTTTTTT. Translated: CASSSGIAGELFF.

This clonotype was observed many times. CDR3 sequence: CASSLAVYGYTF. CDR3 nucleotides: TGTGCCAGCAGCTTAGCAGTCTATGGCTACACCTTC. The chain links TRBV7-9 to TRBJ1-2, with no clear D. Trimming shortened V by 0 bases and J by 4 bases, and 3 bases separated the two germline ends. The CDR3 runs to 12 residues. Germline CDR1 reads SEHNR; CDR2 reads FQNEAQ (reference sequence).

This clonotype was picked up many times. The chain combines TRBV7-2 with TRBJ1-2; perhaps TRBD1 as D (6 bases). The CDR3 totals 15 residues. Looked up from germline, CDR1 is SGHTA and CDR2 is FQGNSA. Trimming left V 1 base short and J 6 bases short, with 15 bases between. DNA of the CDR3: TGTGCCAGCAGCTTAGGGGGGCCCACGTTCGATGGCTACACCTTC. Encoded protein: CASSLGGPTFDGYTF.

This sequence joins TRBV20-1 and TRBJ2-1, with TRBD2 as a possible D gene (6 bases). The CDR3 is 12 residues long. The V gene's germline CDR1 is DFQATT and CDR2 SNEGSKA (reference sequence). With 8 bases removed from V and 6 bases from J, the gap between germline ends came to 14 bases. The CDR3 sequence: CSSKRGFNEQFF. The CDR3 DNA is TGCAGTTCCAAACGGGGGTTCAATGAGCAGTTCTTC.

This clonotype has only a few counts. The CDR3 reads CASRPYNNEQFF. CDR3 bases: TGTGCCAGCCGACCGTACAACAATGAGCAGTTCTTC. The rearrangement joins TRBV2 to TRBJ2-1; no clear D gene. Deletions cut 8 bases from V and 5 bases from J, with 10 bases between. Germline assignment: CDR1 SNHLY and CDR2 FYNNEI. This CDR3 has 12 amino acids.

There are many counts of this clonotype. This chain joins TRBV28 and TRBJ2-1; tentative D call: TRBD2 (5 bases). The CDR3 contains 15 residues. Germline V CDR1 and CDR2: MDHEN, SYDVKM. Between the trimmed V and J ends, which lost 7 bases and 1 base, there was a span of 14 bases. The CDR3 bases are TGTGCCAGCATCGGGGTTGGGTGGTCCTACAATGAGCAGTTCTTC. It encodes CASIGVGWSYNEQFF. Filled out from reference TRBV28 and TRBJ2-1, the complete variable domain reads DVKVTQSSRYLVKRTGEKVFLECVQDMDHENMFWYRQDPGLGLRLIYFSYDVKMKEKGDIPEGYSVSREKKERFSLILESASTNQTSMYLCASIGVGWSYNEQFFGPGTRLTVL.

This clonotype was seen only a few times. The chain has TRBV7-9 and TRBJ1-2; D is ambiguous. The V end lost 5 bases, the J end lost 7 bases, and 17 bases lay between the germline ends. CDR1 SEHNR and CDR2 FQNEAQ come from the germline V gene (reference sequence). This CDR3 has 14 residues. The CDR3: CASSTEALQGGYTF. The CDR3 bases are TGTGCCAGCAGCACGGAAGCCCTCCAAGGTGGCTACACCTTC.

This clonotype was seen only a few times. The chain uses TRBV5-6 and TRBJ2-7, with D unclear. The germline V gene encodes CDR1 SGHDT and CDR2 YYEEEE. The V end lost 4 bases, the J end lost 12 bases, and 14 bases lay between the germline ends. This CDR3 is 11 amino acids long. This chain's CDR3 is CASSRTDMLYF. The CDR3 coding sequence is TGTGCCAGCAGCAGGACGGATATGCTGTACTTC.

In its sample, this clonotype was seen many times. The V call is TRBV28, the J call TRBJ1-1; D is unclear. Looked up from germline, CDR1 is MDHEN and CDR2 is SYDVKM. V was pared by 2 bases and J by 8 bases, with 9 bases between. This CDR3 has 12 amino acids. CDR3 region: CASSLRQREAFF. The CDR3 bases are TGTGCCAGCAGTTTAAGGCAGCGGGAAGCTTTCTTT.

The gene calls are TRBV24-1 and TRBJ1-5; possible D gene TRBD1, 5 bases. The CDR3 runs to 14 residues. CDR1 and CDR2 (germline): KGHDR, SFDVKD. Trimming stripped 5 bases from V and 4 bases from J, with 11 bases between. CDR3 DNA: TGTGCCACCAGTGGTACAGGCCGTAATCAGCCCCAGCATTTT. It yields the protein CATSGTGRNQPQHF.

This clonotype was seen ten or more times. The CDR3 nucleotides are TGTGCCAGCCTTAGCGCCAGCTCCTACGAGCAGTACTTC. Translated, it gives CASLSASSYEQYF. V gene TRBV7-8 combines with J gene TRBJ2-7; D possibly corresponds to TRBD2 (5 bases). This CDR3 comprises 13 residues. From germline, CDR1 is SGHVS and CDR2 FQNEAQ. V was trimmed by 8 bases and J by 0 bases, leaving 11 bases between them.

In this sample, this clonotype turned up many times. The CDR3 region is CASTAERGRETQYF. The CDR3 DNA reads as TGTGCCAGCACTGCAGAAAGGGGCCGAGAGACCCAGTACTTC. J is TRBJ2-5 and V is TRBV28; a weak D match, TRBD1 (5 bases). V gave up 7 bases and J gave up 4 bases, with 16 bases separating them. The length of the CDR3 is 14 residues. Germline V lookup: CDR1 MDHEN, CDR2 SYDVKM. Combining the CDR3 with reference TRBV28 and TRBJ2-5 gives the whole variable domain DVKVTQSSRYLVKRTGEKVFLECVQDMDHENMFWYRQDPGLGLRLIYFSYDVKMKEKGDIPEGYSVSREKKERFSLILESASTNQTSMYLCASTAERGRETQYFGPGTRLLVL.

This clonotype was recorded at least ten times. V gene TRBV7-9 combines with J gene TRBJ1-2, with 7 bases matching TRBD1. CDR1 and CDR2 (germline): SEHNR, FQNEAQ (reference sequence). The V gene end was trimmed by 5 bases and the J gene end by 4 bases; junction bases not matched to a gene: 4. The CDR3 extends over 13 amino acids. CDR3 DNA sequence: TGTGCCAGCAGCCGGGACAGCCCCTATGGCTACACCTTC. Protein sequence: CASSRDSPYGYTF.

This clonotype showed up just a few times. The genes are TRBV5-8 and TRBJ1-1, with D possibly matching TRBD1 (6 bases). The CDR3 extends over 16 amino acids. The V gene's germline CDR1 is SGHTS and CDR2 YDEGEE. V gave up 4 bases and J gave up 0 bases, with 16 bases separating them. CDR3 region: CASSREGGVMNTEAFF. The CDR3 nucleotides read TGTGCCAGCAGCCGTGAAGGGGGAGTTATGAACACTGAAGCTTTCTTT.

This clonotype was detected many times. This sequence joins TRBV12-5 and TRBJ2-3; 8 nucleotides align to TRBD2. The V gene's germline CDR1 is LGHNT and CDR2 FRNRAP. The CDR3 extends over 14 amino acids. V was pared by 2 bases and J by 4 bases, with 2 bases of the junction left unmatched. The CDR3 here is CASGLSGGADTQYF. CDR3 bases: TGTGCTAGTGGTTTGAGCGGGGGCGCAGATACGCAGTATTTT.

The chain joins TRBV29-1 to TRBJ2-3; D may be TRBD1 or TRBD2 (5 bases each). CDR3 size: 11 residues. Trimming cost V 7 bases and J 4 bases, with 9 bases left between them. Germline values: CDR1 SQVTM, CDR2 ANQGSEA. The CDR3 bases are TGCAGCGCAAGGGACCCAGATACGCAGTATTTT. Translated: CSARDPDTQYF.